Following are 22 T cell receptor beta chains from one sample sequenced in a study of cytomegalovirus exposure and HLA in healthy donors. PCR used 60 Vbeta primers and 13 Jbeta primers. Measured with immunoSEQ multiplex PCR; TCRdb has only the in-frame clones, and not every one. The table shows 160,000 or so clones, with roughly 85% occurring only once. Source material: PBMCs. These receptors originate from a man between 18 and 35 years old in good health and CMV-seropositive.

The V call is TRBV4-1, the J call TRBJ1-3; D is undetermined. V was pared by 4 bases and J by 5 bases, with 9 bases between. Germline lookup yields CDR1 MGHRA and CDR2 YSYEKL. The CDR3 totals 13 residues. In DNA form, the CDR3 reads TGCGCCAGCAGCCCAGGCGGGCGAAACACCATATATTTT. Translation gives CASSPGGRNTIYF.

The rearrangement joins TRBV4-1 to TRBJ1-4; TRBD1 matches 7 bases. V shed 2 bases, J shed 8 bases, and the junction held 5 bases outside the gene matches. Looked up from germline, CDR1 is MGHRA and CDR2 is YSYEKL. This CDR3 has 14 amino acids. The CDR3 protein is CASSQRGLGEKLFF. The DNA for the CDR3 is TGCGCCAGCAGCCAAAGGGGGCTAGGGGAAAAACTGTTTTTT.

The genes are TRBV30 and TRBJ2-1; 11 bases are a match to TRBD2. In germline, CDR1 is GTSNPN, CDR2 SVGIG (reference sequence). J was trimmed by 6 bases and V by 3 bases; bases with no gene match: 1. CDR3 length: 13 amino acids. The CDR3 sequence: CAWRLAGVNEQFF. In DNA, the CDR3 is TGTGCCTGGAGACTAGCGGGAGTCAATGAGCAGTTCTTC.

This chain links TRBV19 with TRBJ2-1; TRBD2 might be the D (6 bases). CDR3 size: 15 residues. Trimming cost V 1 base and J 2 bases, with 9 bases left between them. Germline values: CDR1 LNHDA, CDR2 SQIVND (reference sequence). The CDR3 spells CASSIGSGTYNEQFF. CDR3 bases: TGTGCCAGTAGTATAGGTAGCGGAACCTACAATGAGCAGTTCTTC. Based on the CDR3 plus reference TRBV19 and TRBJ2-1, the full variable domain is DGGITQSPKYLFRKEGQNVTLSCEQNLNHDAMYWYRQDPGQGLRLIYYSQIVNDFQKGDIAEGYSVSREKKESFPLTVTSAQKNPTAFYLCASSIGSGTYNEQFFGPGTRLTVL.

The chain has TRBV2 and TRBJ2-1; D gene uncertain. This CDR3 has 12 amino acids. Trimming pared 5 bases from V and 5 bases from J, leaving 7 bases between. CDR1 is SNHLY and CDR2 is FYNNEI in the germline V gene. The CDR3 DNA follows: TGTGCCAGCAGTTATGGCCACAATGAGCAGTTCTTC. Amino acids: CASSYGHNEQFF.

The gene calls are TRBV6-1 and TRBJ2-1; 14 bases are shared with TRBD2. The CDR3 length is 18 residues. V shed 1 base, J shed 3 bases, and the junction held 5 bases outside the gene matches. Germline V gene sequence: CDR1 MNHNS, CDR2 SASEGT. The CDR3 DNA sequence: TGTGCCAGCAGTGAAGGGACTAGCGGGAGGCCCGGCTACAATGAGCAGTTCTTC. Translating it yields CASSEGTSGRPGYNEQFF.

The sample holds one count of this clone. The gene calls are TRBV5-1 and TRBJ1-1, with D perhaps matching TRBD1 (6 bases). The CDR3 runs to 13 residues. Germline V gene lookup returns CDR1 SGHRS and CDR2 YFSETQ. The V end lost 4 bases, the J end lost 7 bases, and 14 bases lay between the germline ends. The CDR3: CASSPNLQGEAFF. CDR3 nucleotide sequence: TGCGCCAGCAGCCCGAACCTACAGGGTGAAGCTTTCTTT.

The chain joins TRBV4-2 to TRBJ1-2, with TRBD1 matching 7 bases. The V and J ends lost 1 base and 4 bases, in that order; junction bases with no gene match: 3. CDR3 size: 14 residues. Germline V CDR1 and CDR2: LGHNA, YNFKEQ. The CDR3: CASSQVGQAYGYTF. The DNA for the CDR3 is TGTGCCAGCAGCCAAGTAGGACAGGCCTATGGCTACACCTTC.

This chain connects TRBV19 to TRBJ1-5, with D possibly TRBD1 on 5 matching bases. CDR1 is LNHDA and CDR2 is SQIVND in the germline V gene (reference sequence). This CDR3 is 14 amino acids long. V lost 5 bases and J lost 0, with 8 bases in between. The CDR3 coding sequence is TGTGCCAGTAGTGATCAGGGTAGCAATCAGCCCCAGCATTTT. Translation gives CASSDQGSNQPQHF.

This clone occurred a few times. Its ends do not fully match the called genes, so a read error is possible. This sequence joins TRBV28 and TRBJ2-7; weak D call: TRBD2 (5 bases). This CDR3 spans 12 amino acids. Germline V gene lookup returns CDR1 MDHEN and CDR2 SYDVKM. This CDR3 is CASSLFGRESHF. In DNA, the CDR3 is TGTGCCAGCAGTTTATTTGGTAGGGAGAGCCACTTC.

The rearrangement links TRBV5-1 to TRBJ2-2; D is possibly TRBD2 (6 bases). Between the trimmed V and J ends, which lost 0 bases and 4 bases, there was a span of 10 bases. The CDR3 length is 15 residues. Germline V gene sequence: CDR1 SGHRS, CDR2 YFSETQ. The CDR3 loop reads CASSLANGGTGELFF. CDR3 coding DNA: TGCGCCAGCAGCTTGGCAAACGGGGGCACCGGGGAGCTGTTTTTT.

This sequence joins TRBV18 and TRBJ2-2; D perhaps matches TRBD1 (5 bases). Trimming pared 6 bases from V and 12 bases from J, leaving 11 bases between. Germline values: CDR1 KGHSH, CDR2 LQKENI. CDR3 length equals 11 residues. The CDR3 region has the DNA TGTGCCAGCTCCCTCACGGACAAGCTGTTTTTT. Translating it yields CASSLTDKLFF. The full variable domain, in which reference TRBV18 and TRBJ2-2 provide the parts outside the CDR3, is NAGVMQNPRHLVRRRGQEARLRCSPMKGHSHVYWYRQLPEEGLKFMVYLQKENIIDESGMPKERFSAEFPKEGPSILRIQQVVRGDSAAYFCASSLTDKLFFGEGSRLTVL.

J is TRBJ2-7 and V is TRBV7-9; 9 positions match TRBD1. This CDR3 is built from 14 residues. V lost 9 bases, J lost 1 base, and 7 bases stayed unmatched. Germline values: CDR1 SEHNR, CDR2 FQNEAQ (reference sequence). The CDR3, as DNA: TGTGCCAGTTCCGGGACAGGGAAGTCCTACGAGCAGTACTTC. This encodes CASSGTGKSYEQYF.

CDR3 sequence (DNA): TGTGCCAGCAAATCAACTCCGGCCGGGGAGCTGTTTTTT. Translating it yields CASKSTPAGELFF. The chain is built from TRBV2 and TRBJ2-2; D is ambiguous. The germline V gene has CDR1 SNHLY and CDR2 FYNNEI. With 7 bases removed from V and 6 bases from J, the gap between germline ends came to 12 bases. The length of the CDR3 is 13 residues.

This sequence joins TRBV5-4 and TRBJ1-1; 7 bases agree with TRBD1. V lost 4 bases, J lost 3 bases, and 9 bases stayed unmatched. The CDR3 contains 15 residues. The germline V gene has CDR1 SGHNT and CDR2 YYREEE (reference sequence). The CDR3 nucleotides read TGTGCCAGCAGCGGGGTCGACAGGGATTACACTGAAGCTTTCTTT. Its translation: CASSGVDRDYTEAFF.

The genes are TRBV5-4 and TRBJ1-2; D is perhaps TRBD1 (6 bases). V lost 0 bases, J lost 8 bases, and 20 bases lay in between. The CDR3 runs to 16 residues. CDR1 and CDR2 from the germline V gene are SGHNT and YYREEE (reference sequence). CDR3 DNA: TGTGCCAGCAGCTTGGGACTATTACAGGGTACGAAGGGCTACACCTTC. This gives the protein CASSLGLLQGTKGYTF.

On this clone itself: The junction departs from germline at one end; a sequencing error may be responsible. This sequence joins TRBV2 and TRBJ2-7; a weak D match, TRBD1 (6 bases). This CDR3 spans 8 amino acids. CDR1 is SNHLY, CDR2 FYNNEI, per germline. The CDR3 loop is CASRYRVF. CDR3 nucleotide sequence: TGTGCCAGCAGGTACAGGGTCTTC.

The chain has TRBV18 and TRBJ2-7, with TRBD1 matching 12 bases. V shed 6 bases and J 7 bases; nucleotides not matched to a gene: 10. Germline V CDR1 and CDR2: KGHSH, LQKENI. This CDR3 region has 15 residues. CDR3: CASSPAGTGGGEQYF. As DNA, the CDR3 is TGTGCCAGCTCCCCCGCCGGGACAGGGGGCGGAGAGCAGTACTTC.

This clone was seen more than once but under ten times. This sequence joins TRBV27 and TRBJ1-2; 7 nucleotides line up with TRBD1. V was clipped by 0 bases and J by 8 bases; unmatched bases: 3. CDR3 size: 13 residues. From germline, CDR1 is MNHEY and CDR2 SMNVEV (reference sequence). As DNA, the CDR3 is TGTGCCAGCAGTTTATCAGGGGGCGGAGGCTACACCTTC. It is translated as CASSLSGGGGYTF.

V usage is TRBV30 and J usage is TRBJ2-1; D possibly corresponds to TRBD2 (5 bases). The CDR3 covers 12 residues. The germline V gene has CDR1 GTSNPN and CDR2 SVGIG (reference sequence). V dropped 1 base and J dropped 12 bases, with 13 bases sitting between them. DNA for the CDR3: TGTGCCTGGAGTGCTGAGGGCTTTGGGCAGTTCTTC. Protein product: CAWSAEGFGQFF.

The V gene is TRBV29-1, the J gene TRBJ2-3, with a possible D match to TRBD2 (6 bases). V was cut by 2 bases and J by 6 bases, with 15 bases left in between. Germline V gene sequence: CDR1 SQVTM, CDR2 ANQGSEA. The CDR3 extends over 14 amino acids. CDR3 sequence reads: CSVEQAGPGDTQYF. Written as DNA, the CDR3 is TGCAGCGTTGAACAGGCGGGGCCCGGGGATACGCAGTATTTT.

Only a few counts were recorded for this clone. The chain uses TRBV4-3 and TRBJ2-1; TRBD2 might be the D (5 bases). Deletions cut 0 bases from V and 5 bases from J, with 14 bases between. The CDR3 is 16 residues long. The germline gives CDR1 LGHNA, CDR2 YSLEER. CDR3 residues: CASSQDRRALDNEQFF. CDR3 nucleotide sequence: TGCGCCAGCAGCCAAGACCGGCGGGCCCTTGACAATGAGCAGTTCTTC.